This TCR beta chain was identified in a study of T-cell reconstitution after alpha-beta-depleted transplantation in children. CDR3 length: 13 residues. Germline V gene lookup returns CDR1 DFQATT and CDR2 SNEGSKA (reference sequence). This clonotype was found many times. Unique molecular identifiers were incorporated when the TCRbeta library was constructed. Each CDR3 protein gets one entry after TCRdb re-called the PCR reads with MiXCR. The sample shows 200,000 to 250,000 distinct CDR3 sequences, 12% of them seen only once. The J gene is TRBJ1-2, the V gene TRBV20-1, with 7 bases that match TRBD1. The sequences come from PBMCs from the stem cell graft donor, collected from the stem cell graft. This clonotype originated in a human donor who donated a stem cell graft to a child with acute lymphoblastic leukemia. The CDR3: CSHPGGQNYGYTF. Written as DNA, the CDR3 is TGCAGCCATCCAGGGGGACAGAACTATGGCTACACCTTC.